Listed below are T cell receptor beta chains from one sample, sequenced in a study of shared clonotypes between healthy human individuals. Sequenced by immunoSEQ multiplex PCR; TCRdb stores in-frame clones only, minus some. Of roughly 2.1 million clones in the sample, about 93% were seen once. Specimen: naive CD8+ T cells from PBMCs. The receptors originated from a man aged 18 to 30 in good health. Some clones in this sample may be carry-over from other donors' samples. CDR3s include the opening cysteine and the closing phenylalanine or tryptophan. D genes are given only for firm matches. Clone size appears in some rows only: once, few, many, or a class for an expanded clone.

clone_size: .
j_call: TRBJ2-1
cdr3_length: 15
v_call: TRBV7-6
d_call: .
cdr3_aa: CASSLGIWGLGEQFF
cdr3_nt: TGTGCCAGCAGCTTAGGGATTTGGGGCCTTGGGGAGCAGTTCTTC

clone_size: .
j_call: TRBJ1-1
cdr3_length: 14
v_call: TRBV27
d_call: .
cdr3_aa: CASSLSGAGTEAFF
cdr3_nt: TGTGCCAGCAGTTTAAGTGGGGCGGGCACTGAAGCTTTCTTT

clone_size: .
j_call: TRBJ1-2
cdr3_length: 14
v_call: TRBV27
d_call: TRBD1
cdr3_aa: CASSPTRTGFGYTF
cdr3_nt: TGTGCCAGCAGCCCTACTCGGACAGGGTTCGGCTACACCTTC

clone_size: .
j_call: TRBJ2-3
cdr3_length: 13
v_call: TRBV4-1
d_call: .
cdr3_aa: CASSQSILHTQYF
cdr3_nt: TGCGCCAGCAGCCAATCTATCCTTCATACGCAGTATTTT

clone_size: .
j_call: TRBJ2-1
cdr3_length: 12
v_call: TRBV7-9
d_call: TRBD2
cdr3_aa: CASSPGGNEQFF
cdr3_nt: TGTGCCAGCAGCCCGGGGGGTAATGAGCAGTTCTTC

clone_size: .
j_call: TRBJ2-7
cdr3_length: 12
v_call: TRBV7-2
d_call: .
cdr3_aa: CASSLERYEQYF
cdr3_nt: TGTGCCAGCAGCTTGGAGCGATACGAGCAGTACTTC

clone_size: .
j_call: TRBJ2-5
cdr3_length: 12
v_call: TRBV9
d_call: .
cdr3_aa: CASGAGQETQYF
cdr3_nt: TGTGCCAGCGGGGCGGGCCAAGAGACCCAGTACTTC

clone_size: .
j_call: TRBJ2-1
cdr3_length: 11
v_call: TRBV10-2
d_call: .
cdr3_aa: CASSDAVEQFF
cdr3_nt: TGCGCCAGCAGTGATGCGGTTGAGCAGTTCTTC

clone_size: .
j_call: TRBJ1-4
cdr3_length: 16
v_call: TRBV28
d_call: TRBD1
cdr3_aa: CASSLLETGVYEKLFF
cdr3_nt: TGTGCCAGCAGTTTATTGGAGACAGGGGTTTATGAAAAACTGTTTTTT

clone_size: .
j_call: TRBJ1-1
cdr3_length: 15
v_call: TRBV27
d_call: TRBD1
cdr3_aa: CASSPLGGMNTEAFF
cdr3_nt: TGTGCCAGCAGTCCTCTAGGGGGCATGAACACTGAAGCTTTCTTT

clone_size: .
j_call: TRBJ2-7
cdr3_length: 15
v_call: TRBV27
d_call: .
cdr3_aa: CASSLVWGNDYEQYF
cdr3_nt: TGTGCCAGCAGTTTAGTGTGGGGCAATGACTACGAGCAGTACTTC

clone_size: .
j_call: TRBJ2-2
cdr3_length: 14
v_call: TRBV7-8
d_call: .
cdr3_aa: CASSLTVNTGELFF
cdr3_nt: TGTGCCAGCAGCTTAACCGTGAACACCGGGGAGCTGTTTTTT

clone_size: few
j_call: TRBJ1-1
cdr3_length: 13
v_call: TRBV28
d_call: .
cdr3_aa: CASSFSWATEAFF
cdr3_nt: TGTGCCAGCAGTTTCTCTTGGGCCACTGAAGCTTTCTTT

clone_size: .
j_call: TRBJ2-7
cdr3_length: 13
v_call: TRBV19
d_call: .
cdr3_aa: CASSMRGSYEQYF
cdr3_nt: TGTGCCAGTAGTATGCGCGGATCCTACGAGCAGTACTTC

clone_size: .
j_call: TRBJ2-2
cdr3_length: 19
v_call: TRBV28
d_call: TRBD2
cdr3_aa: CASSFDPTSGIVNTGELFF
cdr3_nt: TGTGCCAGCAGTTTTGACCCAACTAGCGGGATAGTAAACACCGGGGAGCTGTTTTTT

clone_size: .
j_call: TRBJ1-2
cdr3_length: 15
v_call: TRBV5-5
d_call: TRBD1
cdr3_aa: CASSSELGQLYGYTF
cdr3_nt: TGTGCCAGCAGCTCGGAACTGGGACAGCTCTATGGCTACACCTTC

clone_size: few
j_call: TRBJ2-7
cdr3_length: 13
v_call: TRBV7-9
d_call: .
cdr3_aa: CASSLDGGYEQYF
cdr3_nt: TGTGCCAGCAGCTTAGACGGAGGCTACGAGCAGTACTTC

clone_size: .
j_call: TRBJ1-1
cdr3_length: 13
v_call: TRBV7-3
d_call: .
cdr3_aa: CASSLGTHTEAFF
cdr3_nt: TGTGCCAGCAGCTTAGGGACCCACACTGAAGCTTTCTTT

clone_size: .
j_call: TRBJ1-1
cdr3_length: 16
v_call: TRBV18
d_call: .
cdr3_aa: CASSPGPQGMNTEAFF
cdr3_nt: TGTGCCAGCTCACCGGGACCTCAGGGGATGAACACTGAAGCTTTCTTT

clone_size: once
j_call: TRBJ1-1
cdr3_length: 14
v_call: TRBV27
d_call: .
cdr3_aa: CASSFGTLNTEAFF
cdr3_nt: TGTGCCAGCAGTTTTGGGACTTTAAACACTGAAGCTTTCTTT

clone_size: once
j_call: TRBJ2-1
cdr3_length: 15
v_call: TRBV6-5
d_call: TRBD2
cdr3_aa: CASSVGTSGRTEQFF
cdr3_nt: TGTGCCAGCAGCGTCGGGACTAGCGGGAGGACTGAGCAGTTCTTC

clone_size: once
j_call: TRBJ2-7
cdr3_length: 14
v_call: TRBV5-8
d_call: .
cdr3_aa: CASTMAGRGYEQYF
cdr3_nt: TGTGCCAGCACCATGGCCGGACGGGGCTACGAGCAGTACTTC

clone_size: .
j_call: TRBJ2-4
cdr3_length: 15
v_call: TRBV4-2
d_call: .
cdr3_aa: CASSQARAPKNIQYF
cdr3_nt: TGTGCCAGCAGCCAAGCCCGGGCCCCCAAAAACATTCAGTACTTC

clone_size: .
j_call: TRBJ1-5
cdr3_length: 15
v_call: TRBV28
d_call: .
cdr3_aa: CASSTPDTGSSPQHF
cdr3_nt: TGTGCCAGCAGTACACCAGATACAGGGAGTTCGCCCCAGCATTTT

clone_size: .
j_call: TRBJ2-3
cdr3_length: 22
v_call: TRBV27
d_call: TRBD1
cdr3_aa: CASSLPPDRAAGLSWSTDTQYF
cdr3_nt: TGTGCCAGCAGTTTACCGCCGGACAGGGCTGCAGGGCTTTCCTGGTCCACAGATACGCAGTATTTT

clone_size: .
j_call: TRBJ1-2
cdr3_length: 15
v_call: TRBV9
d_call: TRBD1
cdr3_aa: CASSVADWTGDGYTF
cdr3_nt: TGTGCCAGCAGCGTAGCCGATTGGACAGGGGATGGCTACACCTTC

clone_size: .
j_call: TRBJ1-5
cdr3_length: 15
v_call: TRBV28
d_call: .
cdr3_aa: CASSPPGGGDQPQHF
cdr3_nt: TGTGCCAGCAGCCCTCCGGGCGGAGGAGATCAGCCCCAGCATTTT

clone_size: .
j_call: TRBJ1-1
cdr3_length: 16
v_call: TRBV4-1
d_call: .
cdr3_aa: CASSQVSTILNTEAFF
cdr3_nt: TGCGCCAGCAGCCAAGTCTCAACAATACTGAACACTGAAGCTTTCTTT

clone_size: .
j_call: TRBJ1-1
cdr3_length: 13
v_call: TRBV11-3
d_call: .
cdr3_aa: CASSLIMNTEAFF
cdr3_nt: TGTGCCAGCAGCTTAATCATGAACACTGAAGCTTTCTTT